The sequence of this T cell receptor (beta chain) was determined in a study of blood T cell repertoires in COVID-19. Study information: From the United States, Italy and Spain came samples of acute and convalescent COVID-19.

Unmatched junction bases numbered 11, after V lost 5 bases and J lost 7 bases. The CDR3 is 15 residues long. Germline lookup yields CDR1 SGHNT and CDR2 YENEEA. The authors' processing: Amplification from reference gene primers served as the basis for estimated nucleated cell counts. The method was immunoSEQ multiplex PCR; TCRdb's version includes in-frame clones alone and lacks a portion of them. V and J calls and clone size are copied from that table; D and trimming were computed from the DNA. This table has some 130,000 clones, approximately 82% appearing once. The receptor's source is a man in his 60s who had recovered from COVID-19. Sequencing was carried out using peripheral blood. The chain couples TRBV11-3 to TRBJ2-1; 7 bases line up with TRBD2. Written as DNA, the CDR3 is TGTGCCAGCAGCCCAAGGGCTAGCGGATCAAATGAGCAGTTCTTC. Translated, it gives CASSPRASGSNEQFF.